This TCR beta chain was sequenced for a study of T cells in Graves' hyperthyroidism and ophthalmopathy. This clonotype occurred once. RNA transcripts were the template for amplifying TCR beta CDR3 regions. Primed by the HTBI set, a first-round RT-PCR was run on the TCR CDR3. TCRdb processed the multiplex PCR reads anew with MiXCR; each CDR3 protein has one entry. There are a few hundred thousand distinct CDR3 sequences in the sample; less than 15% occur only once, and around 14% lies in the top ten. V lost 1 base to trimming and J lost 1 base; unmatched junction nucleotides: 5. The CDR3 consists of 16 residues. CDR1 is LNHDA and CDR2 is SQIVND in the germline V gene (reference sequence).

The source material was blood. The chain recombines TRBV19 with TRBJ2-7; 9 bases align to TRBD2. The receptor's source is a woman aged 40 to 50 with Graves' hyperthyroidism. CDR3 region: CASSIAGSGSSYEQYF. The CDR3, as DNA: TGTGCCAGTAGTATAGCTGGTAGCGGGAGTTCCTACGAGCAGTACTTC. Looking up the rest from reference TRBV19 and TRBJ2-7 gives the full variable domain: DGGITQSPKYLFRKEGQNVTLSCEQNLNHDAMYWYRQDPGQGLRLIYYSQIVNDFQKGDIAEGYSVSREKKESFPLTVTSAQKNPTAFYLCASSIAGSGSSYEQYFGPGTRLTVT.